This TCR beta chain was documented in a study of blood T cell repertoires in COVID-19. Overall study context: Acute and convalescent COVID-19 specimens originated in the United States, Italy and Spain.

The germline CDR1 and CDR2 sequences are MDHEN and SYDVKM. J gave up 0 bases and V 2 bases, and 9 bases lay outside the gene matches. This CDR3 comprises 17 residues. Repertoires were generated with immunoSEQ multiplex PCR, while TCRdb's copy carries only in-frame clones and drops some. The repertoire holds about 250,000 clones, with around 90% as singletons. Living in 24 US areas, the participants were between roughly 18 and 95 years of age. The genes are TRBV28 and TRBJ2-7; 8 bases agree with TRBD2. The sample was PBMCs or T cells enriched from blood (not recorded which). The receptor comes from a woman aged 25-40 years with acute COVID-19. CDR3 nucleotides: TGTGCCAGCAGTTTACCCTTAACGGGGACTAGCTCCTACGAGCAGTACTTC. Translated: CASSLPLTGTSSYEQYF.